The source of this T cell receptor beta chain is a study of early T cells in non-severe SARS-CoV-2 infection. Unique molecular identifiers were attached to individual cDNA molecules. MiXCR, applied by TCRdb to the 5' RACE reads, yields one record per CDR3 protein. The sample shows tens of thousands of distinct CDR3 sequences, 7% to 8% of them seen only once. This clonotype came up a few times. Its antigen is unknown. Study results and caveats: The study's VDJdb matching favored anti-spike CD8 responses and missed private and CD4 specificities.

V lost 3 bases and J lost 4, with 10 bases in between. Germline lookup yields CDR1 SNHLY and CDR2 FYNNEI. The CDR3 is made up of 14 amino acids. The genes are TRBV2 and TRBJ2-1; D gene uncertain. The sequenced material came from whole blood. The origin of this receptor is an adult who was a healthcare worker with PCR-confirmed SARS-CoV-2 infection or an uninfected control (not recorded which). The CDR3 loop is CASSDSMLYNEQFF. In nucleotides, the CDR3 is TGTGCCAGCAGTGATAGCATGTTATACAATGAGCAGTTCTTC.